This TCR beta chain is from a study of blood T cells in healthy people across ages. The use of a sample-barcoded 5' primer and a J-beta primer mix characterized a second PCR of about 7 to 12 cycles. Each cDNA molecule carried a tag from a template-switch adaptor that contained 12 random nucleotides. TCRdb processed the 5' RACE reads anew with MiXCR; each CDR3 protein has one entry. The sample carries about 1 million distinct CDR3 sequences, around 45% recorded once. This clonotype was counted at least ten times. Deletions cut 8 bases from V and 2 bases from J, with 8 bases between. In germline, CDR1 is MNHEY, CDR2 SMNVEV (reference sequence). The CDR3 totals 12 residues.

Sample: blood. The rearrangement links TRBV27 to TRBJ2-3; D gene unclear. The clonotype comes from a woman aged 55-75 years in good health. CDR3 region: CASSRSTDTQYF. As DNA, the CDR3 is TGTGCCAGCTCACGATCCACAGATACGCAGTATTTT.